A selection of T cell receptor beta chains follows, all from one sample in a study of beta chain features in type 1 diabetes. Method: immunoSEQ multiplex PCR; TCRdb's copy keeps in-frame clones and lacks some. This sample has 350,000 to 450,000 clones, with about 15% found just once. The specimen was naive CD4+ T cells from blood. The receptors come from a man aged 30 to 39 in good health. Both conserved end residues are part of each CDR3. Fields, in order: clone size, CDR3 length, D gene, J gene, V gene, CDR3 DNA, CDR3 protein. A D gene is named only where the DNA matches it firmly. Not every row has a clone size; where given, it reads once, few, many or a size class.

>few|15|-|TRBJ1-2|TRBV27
TGTGCCAGCAGTTTAATTAGCGGATCTAACTATGGCTACACCTTC
CASSLISGSNYGYTF
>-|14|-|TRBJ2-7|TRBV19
TGTGCCAGTAGACCACAGGGAAAGCCCTACGAGCAGTACTTC
CASRPQGKPYEQYF
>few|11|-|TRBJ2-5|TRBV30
TGTGCCTGGGCAGCCTGGGAGACCCAGTACTTC
CAWAAWETQYF
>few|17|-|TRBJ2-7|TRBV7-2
TGTGCCAGCAGCTTGACCAGTGGGGCCCGGACAGCCTACGAGCAGTACTTC
CASSLTSGARTAYEQYF
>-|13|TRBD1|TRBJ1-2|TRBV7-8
TGTGCCAGCACCCTTGACAGGGGTTATGGCTACACCTTC
CASTLDRGYGYTF
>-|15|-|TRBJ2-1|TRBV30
TGTGCCTGGAGCAAAGGGGGAGGTGGCTACAATGAGCAGTTCTTC
CAWSKGGGGYNEQFF
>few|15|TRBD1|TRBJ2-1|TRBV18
TGTGCCAGCTCACCAAGAGGACAGGCCTACAATGAGCAGTTCTTC
CASSPRGQAYNEQFF
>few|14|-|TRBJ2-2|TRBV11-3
TGTGCCAGCATAGCGGAAACCTTAGAGGGGGAGCTGTTTTTT
CASIAETLEGELFF
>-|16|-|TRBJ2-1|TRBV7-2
TGTGCCAGCAGCTTACCCCTGGGTCAAGCACTCTATGAGCAGTTCTTC
CASSLPLGQALYEQFF
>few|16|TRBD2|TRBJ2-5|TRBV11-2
TGTGCCAGCAGCCATCGACTAGCAATCTTTCGAGAGACCCAGTACTTC
CASSHRLAIFRETQYF
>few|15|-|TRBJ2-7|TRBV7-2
TGTGCCAGCAGCTCTTCCGGGACTGATTCCTACGAGCAGTACTTC
CASSSSGTDSYEQYF
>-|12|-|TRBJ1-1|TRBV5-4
TGTGCCAGCAGCTTGGCCGAAGGGGAAGCTTTCTTT
CASSLAEGEAFF
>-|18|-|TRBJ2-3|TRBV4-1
TGCGCCAGCAGCCAAGATCCCGGGTACAGGGTCGGTACAGATACGCAGTATTTT
CASSQDPGYRVGTDTQYF
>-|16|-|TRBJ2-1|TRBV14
TGTGCCAGCAGCCCGTTCTTGTCGCGGGTGAGCAATGAGCAGTTCTTC
CASSPFLSRVSNEQFF
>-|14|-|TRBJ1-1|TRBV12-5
TGTGCTAGTGACCCCAGGGGCCTGAACACTGAAGCTTTCTTT
CASDPRGLNTEAFF
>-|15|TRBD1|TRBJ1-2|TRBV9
TGTGCCAGCAGCGTAGGTACAGGGGCCAACTATGGCTACACCTTC
CASSVGTGANYGYTF
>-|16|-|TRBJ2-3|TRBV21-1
TGTGCCAGCAGCAAAGGGCCAGCGGCCTGCACAGATACGCAGTATTTT
CASSKGPAACTDTQYF
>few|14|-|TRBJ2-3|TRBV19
TGTGCCAGTAGTATAGGGGTTCGCACAGATACGCAGTATTTT
CASSIGVRTDTQYF
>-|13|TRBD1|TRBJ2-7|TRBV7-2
TGTGCCAGCGGAGGGACAGGCAAGTACGAGCAGTACTTC
CASGGTGKYEQYF
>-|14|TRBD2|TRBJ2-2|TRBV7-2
TGTGCCAGCAGTCTGGGCGGACTAGCCGGGGAGCTGTTTTTT
CASSLGGLAGELFF
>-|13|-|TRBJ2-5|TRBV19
TGTGCCAGTAGTATTCTAGGTACAGAGACCCAGTACTTC
CASSILGTETQYF
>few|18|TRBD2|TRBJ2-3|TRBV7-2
TGTGCCAGCAGCCCCGGGCTAGCGGGAGTGGGAGGTTCAGATACGCAGTATTTT
CASSPGLAGVGGSDTQYF
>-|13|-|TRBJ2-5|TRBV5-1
TGCGCCAGCAGCTTTCACCAGGGAGAGACCCAGTACTTC
CASSFHQGETQYF